The entry that follows covers one T cell receptor (beta chain) sequence. In this sample, this clonotype turned up once. Its antigen remains undetermined. No much larger clone is present one base from it, and per-base qualities are unavailable. One read alone is weak evidence. The data belong to a study of CD8 T cells in Susac syndrome (dated by TCRdb to the late 2010s). Looking at the study overall: The study used repertoire sequencing to test whether antigen drove CD8+ T cell activation and differentiation in Susac syndrome. Overall study outcomes, separate from this receptor: The number of individuals in the TCR sequencing and HLA analysis was acknowledged as relatively small.

RNA was extracted using the RNeasy kit, and about 0.5 to 1 ug of the RNA was reverse transcribed with random hexamers. TCR beta CDR3 regions were amplified with the immunoSEQ multiplex PCR assay covering 54 Vbeta and 13 Jbeta segments. PCR amplification bias was corrected by using a synthetic template baseline for primer optimization and computational correction. On the study's bioinformatics: Reads were assigned to V, D and J genes according to IMGT and analyzed in immunoSEQ Analyzer, with only productive sequences retained. To calculate clonality, Shannon entropy was normalized by log2 of the number of productive unique sequences and then subtracted from one. For each patient and control, public and private clones were evaluated within the 100 most prevalent clones. Clones were defined as Susac-specific if absent from the healthy and MS cohorts, from around 1,000 published viral clones and from other ImmuneACCESS disease sequences. TCRdb redid the processing of the public reads, applying fastp at Q25 and MiXCR, and retained in-frame beta chains. Each entry is one CDR3 protein sequence, shown with its most common DNA and genes. These V and J calls are TCRdb output, not the study's own analysis. The sample profile shows 110,000 or so distinct CDR3 sequences; about 92% of them were found once. Around 0.085% of the sample is taken by the ten largest.

High-throughput TCR beta sequencing profiled peripheral blood CD8+ and CD4+ T cells from healthy donors, Susac syndrome patients and multiple sclerosis patients. The multiple sclerosis controls were treatment-naive patients who had stable or active relapsing-remitting disease and met the revised McDonald criteria. Bulk CD8+ and CD4+ T cells were purified by magnetic negative isolation, while CD8+ TEMRA cells were enriched using FACS. Blood was collected in EDTA tubes and processed within 24 hours, with PBMCs isolated through density gradient centrifugation. PBMCs destined for TCR sequencing were cryopreserved in liquid nitrogen and later thawed in a 37 °C water bath. The sorted or isolated CD4+, CD8+ and CD8+ TEMRA cells had a purity of 90% or higher. Here V drops 7 bases and J drops 3 bases, and the junction holds 6 bases not matched to any gene. The CDR3 contains 14 residues, cysteine and phenylalanine counted. Solely the CDR3 DNA is kept, with 42 bases framed from the first base. CDR1 MNHEY and CDR2 SVGEGT are derived from the germline V gene.

The sequence was collected from a human donor with multiple sclerosis. The chain was built from TRBV6-2 or TRBV6-3 and TRBJ1-5; TRBD1 aligns with 7 central bases. Specimen: CD4+ T cells from PBMCs. The CDR3 in this case is CASTKTGINQPQHF. The DNA is as follows: TGTGCCAGCACCAAGACAGGGATCAATCAGCCCCAGCATTTT.